What follows are 3 T cell receptor beta chains derived from one specimen sequenced in a study of blood T cell repertoires in COVID-19. Generated by immunoSEQ multiplex PCR, the TCRdb table keeps only in-frame clones and is missing some. The sample has more than 100,000 clones; less than 90% are singletons. The sequencing input was peripheral blood. These receptor sequences come from a woman aged 25 to 45 who had recovered from COVID-19.

Only one count was recorded for this clone. The rearrangement uses TRBV5-4 and TRBJ2-5; weak D call: TRBD1 (5 bases). This CDR3 spans 13 amino acids. The germline CDR1 and CDR2 sequences are SGHNT and YYREEE (reference sequence). The V end was cut by 4 bases, the J end by 1 base, with 8 bases between. CDR3 nucleotide sequence: TGTGCCAGCAGCCCCGACAGCCAAGAGACCCAGTACTTC. Translated, it gives CASSPDSQETQYF.

The chain is built from TRBV29-1 and TRBJ2-1; a possible D gene is TRBD1 (5 bases). With 0 bases removed from V and 10 bases from J, the gap between germline ends came to 13 bases. CDR3 length equals 13 residues. Germline V lookup: CDR1 SQVTM, CDR2 ANQGSEA. The CDR3 spells CSVEDLRQNEQFF. CDR3 DNA sequence: TGCAGCGTTGAAGATCTTCGACAGAACGAGCAGTTCTTC.

This sequence joins TRBV6-5 and TRBJ2-2, with 11 bases lining up with TRBD1. CDR1 and CDR2 from the germline V gene are MNHEY and SVGAGI. The trim removed 8 bases at V and 4 bases at J, leaving 6 bases unmatched. The CDR3 spans 15 residues. The CDR3 loop reads CASHGQGAFTGELFF. The CDR3 coding sequence is TGTGCCAGCCACGGACAGGGGGCTTTCACCGGGGAGCTGTTTTTT.